This TCR beta chain originates from a study of blood T cell repertoires in COVID-19. TCRdb's table, derived via immunoSEQ multiplex PCR, lists solely in-frame clones and lacks some. The sample has some 400,000 clones, roughly 91% seen once. The sequenced sample was PBMCs or T cells enriched from blood (not recorded which). This receptor was taken from a woman aged 25 to 39 who had recovered from COVID-19.

The CDR3 DNA reads as TGTGCCAGCTCACCTGGGGCAGGGGTTAACACTGAAGCTTTCTTT. Amino acids: CASSPGAGVNTEAFF. The chain links TRBV18 to TRBJ1-1, with a weak D call TRBD1 (6 bases). The V end lost 3 bases, the J end lost 2 bases, and 13 bases lay between the germline ends. CDR3 length: 15 amino acids. Germline loops: CDR1 KGHSH, CDR2 LQKENI.